This is a list of T cell receptor beta chains from one sample in a study of OX40 agonist ivuxolimab in advanced cancers. Data came from immunoSEQ multiplex PCR; TCRdb stores just in-frame clones and leaves some out. The table lists about 20,000 clones, 85% to 90% of them singletons. Specimen: CD4+ or CD8+ T cells sorted from blood, collected in a trial of the OX40 agonist ivuxolimab. Receptors were obtained from an adult with an advanced solid tumor such as melanoma, head and neck, liver or kidney cancer. Each CDR3 is given with its conserved first and last residue. A D gene is named only where the DNA matches it firmly. Expanded clones get a size class; other rows say once, few or many, or leave the size out.

abundance: .
j_gene: TRBJ2-1
v_gene: TRBV6-6
d_gene: .
CDR3nt: TGTGCCAGCGGTAGGTACGATGAGCAGTTCTTC
CDR3aa: CASGRYDEQFF

abundance: .
j_gene: TRBJ2-6
v_gene: TRBV11-3
d_gene: TRBD2
CDR3nt: TGTGCCAGCAGCTCTCGACTAGCGGGGGGCTCTGGGGCCAACGTCCTGACTTTC
CDR3aa: CASSSRLAGGSGANVLTF

abundance: .
j_gene: TRBJ1-1
v_gene: TRBV20-1
d_gene: .
CDR3nt: TGCAGTGCTGGATGGGGGGAAGCTTTCTTT
CDR3aa: CSAGWGEAFF

abundance: .
j_gene: TRBJ2-5
v_gene: TRBV14
d_gene: TRBD1
CDR3nt: TGTGCCAGCAGCCATTCGGGTCCGGGACAGGGATTCGAGACCCAGTACTTC
CDR3aa: CASSHSGPGQGFETQYF

abundance: .
j_gene: TRBJ2-7
v_gene: TRBV4-1
d_gene: .
CDR3nt: TGCGCCAGCAGCCAAGGGTCGGCCTCCGAGCAGTACTTC
CDR3aa: CASSQGSASEQYF

abundance: .
j_gene: TRBJ1-1
v_gene: TRBV29-1
d_gene: .
CDR3nt: TGCAGCGTTGATCACGACATGAACACTGAAGCTTTCTTT
CDR3aa: CSVDHDMNTEAFF

abundance: once
j_gene: TRBJ2-5
v_gene: TRBV7-9
d_gene: .
CDR3nt: TGTGCCAGCAGCAGGGACGGGTACCAAGAGACCCAGTACTTC
CDR3aa: CASSRDGYQETQYF

abundance: .
j_gene: TRBJ2-7
v_gene: TRBV19
d_gene: .
CDR3nt: TGTGCCAGTACCCAGGGGAGGGACTACGAGCAGTACTTC
CDR3aa: CASTQGRDYEQYF

abundance: .
j_gene: TRBJ1-1
v_gene: TRBV7-8
d_gene: .
CDR3nt: TGTGCCAGCAGCTTAGGCAGTCCTGAAGCTTTCTTT
CDR3aa: CASSLGSPEAFF

abundance: .
j_gene: TRBJ2-7
v_gene: TRBV5-6
d_gene: .
CDR3nt: TGTGCCAGCAGCTTGGATACAGTTGGCCCCTACTACGAGCAGTACTTC
CDR3aa: CASSLDTVGPYYEQYF

abundance: .
j_gene: TRBJ2-1
v_gene: TRBV9
d_gene: .
CDR3nt: TGTGCCAGCAGCGTAGAGGAACTTTACTACAATGAGCAGTTCTTC
CDR3aa: CASSVEELYYNEQFF

abundance: .
j_gene: TRBJ2-7
v_gene: TRBV6-5
d_gene: TRBD1
CDR3nt: TGTGCCAGCAGGTCCGGGACAGGGGGCCACGAGCAGTACTTC
CDR3aa: CASRSGTGGHEQYF

abundance: once
j_gene: TRBJ2-7
v_gene: TRBV11-2
d_gene: TRBD2
CDR3nt: TGTGCCAGCAGCTTAGTAATAGCGGGGGCAATCGAGCAGTACTTC
CDR3aa: CASSLVIAGAIEQYF

abundance: .
j_gene: TRBJ2-1
v_gene: TRBV7-2
d_gene: TRBD2
CDR3nt: TGTGCCAGCAGCTCCGCTAGCGGGGGGGCACGCAATGAGCAGTTCTTC
CDR3aa: CASSSASGGARNEQFF